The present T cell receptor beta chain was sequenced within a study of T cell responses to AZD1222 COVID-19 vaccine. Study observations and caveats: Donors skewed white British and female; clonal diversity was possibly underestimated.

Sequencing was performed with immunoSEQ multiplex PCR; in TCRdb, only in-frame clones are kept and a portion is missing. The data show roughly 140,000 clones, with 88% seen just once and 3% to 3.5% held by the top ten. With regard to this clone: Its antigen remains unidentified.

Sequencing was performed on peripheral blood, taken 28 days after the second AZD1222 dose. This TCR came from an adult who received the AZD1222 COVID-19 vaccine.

CDR3 coding DNA: TGTGCCAGTAGCTGGGACAGGTTGGGGACTGAAGCTTTCTTT. It is translated as CASSWDRLGTEAFF. This chain joins TRBV19 and TRBJ1-1, with 8 positions matching TRBD1. The CDR3 length is 14 residues. Looked up from germline, CDR1 is LNHDA and CDR2 is SQIVND (reference sequence). The J segment lost 5 bases and the V segment lost 6 bases, leaving 8 bases of the junction unmatched. Drawing the rest from reference TRBV19 and TRBJ1-1, the complete variable domain is DGGITQSPKYLFRKEGQNVTLSCEQNLNHDAMYWYRQDPGQGLRLIYYSQIVNDFQKGDIAEGYSVSREKKESFPLTVTSAQKNPTAFYLCASSWDRLGTEAFFGQGTRLTVV.